Included here is one T cell receptor beta chain sequence, with context. The antigen this receptor binds is unknown. No much larger clonotype is one base removed from it; base qualities were not supplied. The donors were healthy, HIV-negative adults with no recently reported acute infections or vaccinations. All donors were Caucasian adults living in Nashville, Tennessee, USA. CD4+ T cells were enriched by magnetic negative selection, after which naive cells were positively selected on CD45RA and the negative fraction was taken as the memory subset. Blood was collected by leukapheresis, and PBMCs were isolated by Ficoll-Histopaque density gradient centrifugation and then cryopreserved in liquid nitrogen vapor phase. Analytical flow cytometry was used to check the purity and quantity of each magnetically sorted T cell population. Genomic DNA was isolated from each sorted fraction and quantified by UV absorbance on a Nanodrop 2000c.

This sample is part of a study of shared clonotypes between healthy human individuals (dated by TCRdb to 2018 to 2020). Context from the whole study: The cohort comprised a couple of women and a few men aged 18 to 49 years. Between about 0.94 and 10 billion PBMCs per donor were obtained by leukapheresis. To estimate repertoire size and how much clonotypes are shared between individuals, the study performed deep sequencing of blood TCR repertoires from five healthy adults. To increase sequencing depth and limit assay-specific biases, TCR repertoire library preparation and sequencing were carried out by different laboratories using diverse techniques. For each donor, three plates each were used for CD4 naive and CD4 memory, two plates were used for CD8 naive, and one plate was used for CD8 memory.

Overall study outcomes, separate from this receptor: Pairwise subsampling indicated that sequencing depth was expected to affect the degree of clonotype sharing among donors. Naive subsets generally had larger estimated clonotype richness than memory subsets did. Because the study included only a small number of donors, the genetic and exposure-history diversity represented was limited. Incomplete sequencing was indicated by rarefaction of sorted-subset datasets, despite the large sequencing depth. Only blood was sampled, and tissue TCR repertoires likely differ from those in blood. When four donors were compared, the shared fraction of clonotypes was about 5% for naive CD4, about 4% for naive CD8, 2% to 2.5% for memory CD4, and 0.35% to 0.4% for memory CD8. Higher generation probabilities were observed for clonotypes shared by all four sorted-subset donors than for non-shared clonotypes.

Using the deep immunoSEQ assay, multiplex PCR amplified TCR CDR3 regions from genomic DNA. Extracted genomic DNA from each cell subset was distributed evenly across all wells of several immunoSEQ 96-well plates, and each plate was treated as a replicate. For sorted subsets, roughly 190 ng of genomic DNA, equivalent to 25,000 to 35,000 T cell genomes, went into each replicate PCR. The purified libraries were quantified using a Qubit 3.0 fluorometer, sized with a Bioanalyzer 2100, and then quantified again using the KAPA Library Quantification kit. Every immunoSEQ 96-well plate was sequenced on a dedicated single-read 150-cycle Illumina NextSeq 550 flow cell. In the source study's methods: Because only junctional sequences without quality scores were contained in the immunoSEQ output, filtering matching that applied to full-length reads could not be performed. Sequences were annotated with PyIR, a Python wrapper for IgBLAST v1.9, using IMGT germline references to assign V/J genes and CDR3. Any read was removed if the V/J assignment was weak (E-value above 1e-6), the CDR3 was missing, or the read contained stop codons, out-of-frame junctions, or ambiguous translated residues. V3J clonotypes were defined as sequences sharing an identical inferred V gene, J gene, and CDR3 amino acid sequence. Percentage overlap between repertoires was calculated by dividing the number of shared unique clonotypes by the size of the smaller repertoire. RTK rarefaction, the Chao1 estimator, and Recon v2.1 estimates of unobserved clonotypes were used to assess repertoire richness. Generation probabilities were computed with OLGA for all TCRbeta clonotypes obtained by the gDNA method from several donors. TCRdb holds this immuneACCESS table with in-frame rearrangements only. Some clones are missing; in checked studies, unresolved V genes explain under half, and the rest has no known cause. The D gene and trimming were derived from the DNA, and the V and J assignments and clone size from that table. The sample table records approximately 1.5 million clones; 98% of these occur just once. The ten largest clones add up to roughly 0.45% of the sample.

Via the germline V gene, CDR1 is SQVTM and CDR2 ANQGSEA. There are 14 amino acids in the CDR3, from cysteine to phenylalanine inclusive. The kept DNA is CDR3 alone, 42 bases in frame from the first base. V and J lose 3 bases and 5 bases, and a span of 15 bases separates them. Sequences were obtained from naive CD4+ T cells sorted from blood. What the cell subset or site label conveys for this sample: CD45RA+ positively selected. The receptor was isolated from a man under 40 in good health. The rearranged chain carries TRBV29-1 and TRBJ2-3; the best D guess is TRBD1, with 7 bases matching. The DNA reads as follows: TGCAGCGTTGAGGGCAGGGGGGAGTTAGATACGCAGTATTTT. This yields the protein CSVEGRGELDTQYF.